The 8 T cell receptor beta chains in this list originate from one sample, sequenced in a study of T cell responses to AZD1222 COVID-19 vaccine. Measured with immunoSEQ multiplex PCR; TCRdb has only the in-frame clones, and not every one. Of about 83,000 clones listed, 88% are singletons. This material consisted of peripheral blood, taken on day 0 of MenACWY control vaccination. Source of these receptors: an adult in good health.

J is TRBJ2-1 and V is TRBV10-3, with 12 positions matching TRBD2. The germline CDR1 and CDR2 sequences are ENHRY and SYGVKD. The ends lost 3 bases at V and 4 bases at J; junction bases unmatched: 4. This CDR3 contains 16 residues. The CDR3 sequence is CAISDWTSGDYNEQFF. CDR3 sequence (DNA): TGTGCCATCAGTGACTGGACTAGCGGGGATTACAATGAGCAGTTCTTC.

V is TRBV9 and J is TRBJ2-7; 7 nucleotides match TRBD1. V shed 4 bases and J 6 bases; nucleotides not matched to a gene: 7. Germline assignment: CDR1 SGDLS and CDR2 YYNGEE. The CDR3 is made up of 13 amino acids. The CDR3 DNA reads TGTGCCAGCAGCAAAGGGGGCTGGGGCGAGCAGTACTTC. Its translation: CASSKGGWGEQYF.

J is TRBJ2-1 and V is TRBV7-9; D is uncertain. CDR1 and CDR2 (germline): SEHNR, FQNEAQ (reference sequence). Trimming stripped 4 bases from V and 4 bases from J, with 11 bases between. CDR3 length: 14 amino acids. CDR3 nucleotide sequence: TGTGCCAGCAGCTCGCCTGCAACATACAATGAGCAGTTCTTC. It encodes CASSSPATYNEQFF.

The chain carries TRBV6-2 or TRBV6-3 and TRBJ1-1; no clear D gene. The CDR3 contains 11 residues. Between the trimmed V and J ends, which lost 2 bases and 10 bases, there was a span of 8 bases. CDR1 MNHEY and CDR2 SVGEGT come from the germline V gene. For the CDR3, the DNA is TGTGCCAGCAGTTACGAGACTAGAGCTTTCTTT. Translation: CASSYETRAFF.

A note on this clone: One end of the junction fails to match germline, which may point to a read error. The rearrangement joins TRBV18 to TRBJ1-1, with TRBD1 matching 9 bases. This CDR3 region has 13 residues. The germline V gene has CDR1 KGHSH and CDR2 LQKENI. The CDR3 DNA follows: TGTGCCAGCTCACCACCGGACAGGGGTGGGGAGCTCTTT. It is translated as CASSPPDRGGELF.

This chain links TRBV28 with TRBJ1-2, with D tentatively TRBD1 (5 bases). V lost 4 bases and J 8 bases, leaving 14 bases between the germline ends. The CDR3 extends over 13 amino acids. Per the germline V gene, CDR1 is MDHEN and CDR2 is SYDVKM. The CDR3 sequence: CASSSERGLGYTF. CDR3 DNA: TGTGCCAGCAGTTCAGAGAGGGGTCTGGGCTACACCTTC.

The chain combines TRBV27 with TRBJ1-5; the D gene is possibly TRBD1 (6 bases). The CDR3 is 19 residues long. The V gene's germline CDR1 is MNHEY and CDR2 SMNVEV (reference sequence). Deletions cut 8 bases from V and 2 bases from J, with 28 bases between. Written as DNA, the CDR3 is TGTGCCAGCTCGGAGGGGGTGGGAAAGGGACTTTCAGGCAATCAGCCCCAGCATTTT. Its translation is CASSEGVGKGLSGNQPQHF.

The gene calls are TRBV28 and TRBJ1-3; D ambiguous. The germline V gene has CDR1 MDHEN and CDR2 SYDVKM. V was shortened by 5 bases and J by 2 bases, with 7 bases between the two germline ends. CDR3 length: 13 amino acids. The CDR3 DNA reads TGTGCCAGCAGTCGAGGGACTGGAAACACCATATATTTT. It specifies CASSRGTGNTIYF.